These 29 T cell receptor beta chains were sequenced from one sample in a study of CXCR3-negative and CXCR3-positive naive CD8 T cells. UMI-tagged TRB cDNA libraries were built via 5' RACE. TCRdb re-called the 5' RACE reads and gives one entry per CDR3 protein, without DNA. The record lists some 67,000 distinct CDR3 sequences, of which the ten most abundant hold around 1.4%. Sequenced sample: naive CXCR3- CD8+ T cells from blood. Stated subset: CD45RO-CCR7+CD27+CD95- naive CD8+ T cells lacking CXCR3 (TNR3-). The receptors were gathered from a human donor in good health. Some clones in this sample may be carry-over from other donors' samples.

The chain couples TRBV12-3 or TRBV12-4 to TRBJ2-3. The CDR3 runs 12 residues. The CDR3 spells CASSWGTDTQYF.

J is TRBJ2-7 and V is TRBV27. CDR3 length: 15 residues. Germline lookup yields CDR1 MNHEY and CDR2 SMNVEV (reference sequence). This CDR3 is CASSLSGYHSYEQYF.

CDR3 region: CASVRGPSTYEQYF. This chain connects TRBV6-6 to TRBJ2-7; checking the TCRdb D call of TRBD2 is not possible without DNA. CDR1 is MNHNY and CDR2 is SVGAGI in the germline V gene (reference sequence). The CDR3 loop spans 14 amino acids.

The CDR3 spells CSVEGTYNEQFF. This chain uses TRBV29-1 with TRBJ2-1. The CDR3 has 12 amino acids. CDR1 and CDR2 (germline): SQVTM, ANQGSEA.

CDR3 protein: CASSLSRGASYEQYF. The chain joins TRBV5-1 to TRBJ2-7; TCRdb's D gene call, TRBD1, goes unchecked for lack of DNA. The CDR3 spans 15 residues. Germline V gene lookup returns CDR1 SGHRS and CDR2 YFSETQ.

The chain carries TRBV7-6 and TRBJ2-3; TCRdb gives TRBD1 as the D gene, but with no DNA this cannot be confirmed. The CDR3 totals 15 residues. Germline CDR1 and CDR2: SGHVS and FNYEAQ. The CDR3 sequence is CASSPLAPDTDTQYF.

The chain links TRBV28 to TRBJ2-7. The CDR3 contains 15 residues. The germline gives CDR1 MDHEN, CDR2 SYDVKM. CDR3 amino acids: CASSFRGTSSYEQYF.

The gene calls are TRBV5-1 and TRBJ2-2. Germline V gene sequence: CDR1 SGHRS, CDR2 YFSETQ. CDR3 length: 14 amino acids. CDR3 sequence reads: CASSPWENTGELFF.

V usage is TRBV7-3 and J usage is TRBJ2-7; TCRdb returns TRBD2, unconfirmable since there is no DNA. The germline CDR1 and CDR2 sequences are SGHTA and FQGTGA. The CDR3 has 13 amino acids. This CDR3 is CASRISGAYEQYF.

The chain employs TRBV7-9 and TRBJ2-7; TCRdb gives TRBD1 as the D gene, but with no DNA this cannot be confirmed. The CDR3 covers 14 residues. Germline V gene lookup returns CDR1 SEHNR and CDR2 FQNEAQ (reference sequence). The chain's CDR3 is CASSWPKGGYEQYF.

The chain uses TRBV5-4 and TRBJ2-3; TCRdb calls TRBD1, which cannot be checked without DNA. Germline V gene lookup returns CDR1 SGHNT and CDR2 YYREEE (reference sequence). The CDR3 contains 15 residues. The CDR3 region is CASSLQQGGADTQYF.

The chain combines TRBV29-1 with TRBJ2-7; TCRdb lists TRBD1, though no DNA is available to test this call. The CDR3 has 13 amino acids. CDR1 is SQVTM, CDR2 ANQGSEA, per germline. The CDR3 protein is CSVVGQANYEQYF.

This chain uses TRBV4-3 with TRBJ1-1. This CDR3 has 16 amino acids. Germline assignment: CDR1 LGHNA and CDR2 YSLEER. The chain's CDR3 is CASSQVEMSLNTEAFF.

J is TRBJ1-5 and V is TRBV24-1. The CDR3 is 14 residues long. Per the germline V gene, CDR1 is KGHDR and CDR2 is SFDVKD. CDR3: CATSDLNSNQPQHF.

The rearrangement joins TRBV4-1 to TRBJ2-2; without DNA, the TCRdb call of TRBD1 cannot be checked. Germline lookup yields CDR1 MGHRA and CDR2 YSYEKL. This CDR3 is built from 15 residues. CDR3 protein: CASSHLRGGTGELFF.

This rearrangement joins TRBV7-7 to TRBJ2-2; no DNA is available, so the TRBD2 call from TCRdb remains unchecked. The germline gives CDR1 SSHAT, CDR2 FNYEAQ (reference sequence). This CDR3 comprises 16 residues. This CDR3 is CASSRGLAGGGGELFF. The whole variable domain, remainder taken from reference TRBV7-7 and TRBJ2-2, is GAGVSQSPRYKVTKRGQDVTLRCDPISSHATLYWYQQALGQGPEFLTYFNYEAQPDKSGLPSDRFSAERPEGSISTLTIQRTEQRDSAMYRCASSRGLAGGGGELFFGEGSRLTVL.

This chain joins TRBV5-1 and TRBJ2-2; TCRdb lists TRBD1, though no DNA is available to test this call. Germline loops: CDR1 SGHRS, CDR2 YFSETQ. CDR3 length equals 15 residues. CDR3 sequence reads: CASNRDRDVAGELFF.

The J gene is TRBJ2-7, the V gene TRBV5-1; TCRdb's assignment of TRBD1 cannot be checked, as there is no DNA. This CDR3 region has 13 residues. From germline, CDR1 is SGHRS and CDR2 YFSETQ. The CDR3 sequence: CASSLAPLYEQYF. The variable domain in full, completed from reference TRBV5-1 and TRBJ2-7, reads KAGVTQTPRYLIKTRGQQVTLSCSPISGHRSVSWYQQTPGQGLQFLFEYFSETQRNKGNFPGRFSGRQFSNSRSEMNVSTLELGDSALYLCASSLAPLYEQYFGPGTRLTVT.

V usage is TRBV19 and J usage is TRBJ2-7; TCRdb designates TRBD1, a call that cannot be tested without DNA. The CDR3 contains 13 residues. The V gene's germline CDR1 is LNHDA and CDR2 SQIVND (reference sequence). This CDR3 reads CASSRDGAYEQYF.

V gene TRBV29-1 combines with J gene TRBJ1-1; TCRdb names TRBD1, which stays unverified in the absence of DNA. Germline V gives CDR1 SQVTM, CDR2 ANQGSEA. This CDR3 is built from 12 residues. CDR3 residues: CSVQSPVTEAFF.

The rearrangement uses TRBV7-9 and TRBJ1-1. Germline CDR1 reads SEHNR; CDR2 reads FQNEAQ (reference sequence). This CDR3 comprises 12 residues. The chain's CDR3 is CASTVAYTEAFF.

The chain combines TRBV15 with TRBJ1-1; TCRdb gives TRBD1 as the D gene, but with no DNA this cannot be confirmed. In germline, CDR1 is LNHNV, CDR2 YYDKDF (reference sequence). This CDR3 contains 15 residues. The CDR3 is CATSRRGLMNTEAFF.

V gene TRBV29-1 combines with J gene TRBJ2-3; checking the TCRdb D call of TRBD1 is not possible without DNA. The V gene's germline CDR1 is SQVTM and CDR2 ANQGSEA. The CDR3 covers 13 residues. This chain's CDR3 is CSVTGWATDTQYF.

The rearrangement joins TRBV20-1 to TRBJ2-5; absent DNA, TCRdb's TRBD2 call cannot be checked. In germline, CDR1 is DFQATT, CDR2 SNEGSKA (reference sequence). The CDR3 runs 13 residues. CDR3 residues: CSAYSGGQETQYF.

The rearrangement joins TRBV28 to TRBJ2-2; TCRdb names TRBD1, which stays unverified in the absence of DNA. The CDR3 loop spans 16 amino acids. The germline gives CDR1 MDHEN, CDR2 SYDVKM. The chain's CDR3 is CASSLSPGQNTGELFF.

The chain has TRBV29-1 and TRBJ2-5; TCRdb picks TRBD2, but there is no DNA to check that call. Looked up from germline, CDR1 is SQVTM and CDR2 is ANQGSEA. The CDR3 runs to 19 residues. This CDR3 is CSVEGFGLAGAPIKETQYF. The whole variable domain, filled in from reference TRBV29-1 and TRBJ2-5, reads SAVISQKPSRDICQRGTSLTIQCQVDSQVTMMFWYRQQPGQSLTLIATANQGSEATYESGFVIDKFPISRPNLTFSTLTVSNMSPEDSSIYLCSVEGFGLAGAPIKETQYFGPGTRLLVL.

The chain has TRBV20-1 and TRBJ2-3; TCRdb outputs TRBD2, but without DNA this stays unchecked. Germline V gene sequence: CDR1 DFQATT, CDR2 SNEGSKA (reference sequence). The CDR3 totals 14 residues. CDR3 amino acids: CSARRSGVTDTQYF.

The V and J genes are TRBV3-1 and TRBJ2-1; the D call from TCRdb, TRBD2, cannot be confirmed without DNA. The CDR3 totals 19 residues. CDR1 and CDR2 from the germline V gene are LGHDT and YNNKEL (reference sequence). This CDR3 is CASSPLRASGGADYNEQFF.

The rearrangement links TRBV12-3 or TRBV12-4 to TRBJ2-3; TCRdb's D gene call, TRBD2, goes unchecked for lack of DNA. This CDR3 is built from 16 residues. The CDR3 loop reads CASSRTSGSPPDTQYF.